The 32 T cell receptor beta chains listed next were all sequenced from one sample in a study of T cell responses to AZD1222 COVID-19 vaccine. Generated by immunoSEQ multiplex PCR, the TCRdb table keeps only in-frame clones and is missing some. The sample gives around 100,000 clones, more than 70% of which show up once; 4% to 5% is in the top ten. The sample consisted of peripheral blood, taken on day 0 of MenACWY control vaccination. These receptors came from an adult in good health.

This rearrangement joins TRBV11-2 to TRBJ2-2; no clear D gene. Trimming shortened V by 0 bases and J by 4 bases, and 3 bases separated the two germline ends. This CDR3 contains 13 residues. Germline CDR1 and CDR2: SGHAT and FQNNGV. The CDR3 DNA is TGTGCCAGCAGCTTAGATATCACCGGGGAGCTGTTTTTT. As protein: CASSLDITGELFF.

V usage is TRBV4-3 and J usage is TRBJ1-2, with D perhaps matching TRBD1 (5 bases). Germline values: CDR1 LGHNA, CDR2 YSLEER. The germline V and J ends were trimmed by 1 base and 1 base, with 10 bases remaining between them. The CDR3 is made up of 15 amino acids. The CDR3 DNA is TGCGCCAGCAGCCAAGGGGCAGGGAATAACTATGGCTACACCTTC. It encodes CASSQGAGNNYGYTF.

The chain joins TRBV21-1 to TRBJ1-2. TRBV21-1 is a pseudogene locus. The CDR3 length is 15 residues. CDR3 bases: TGTGCCAGCAGTTGGGTGACGGTGAGGGACTATGGCTACACCTTC. This sequence encodes CASSWVTVRDYGYTF.

The chain combines TRBV7-3 with TRBJ2-2; a possible D gene is TRBD2 (6 bases). V shed 4 bases and J shed 1 base, with 16 bases lying between them. This CDR3 is built from 17 residues. Germline assignment: CDR1 SGHTA and CDR2 FQGTGA. The DNA of the CDR3 is TGTGCCAGCAGCTCGGTCGGGGGACTCAAGAACACCGGGGAGCTGTTTTTT. Amino acid sequence: CASSSVGGLKNTGELFF. The full variable domain, completed using reference TRBV7-3 and TRBJ2-2, is GAGVSQTPSNKVTEKGKYVELRCDPISGHTALYWYRQSLGQGPEFLIYFQGTGAADDSGLPNDRFFAVRPEGSVSTLKIQRTERGDSAVYLCASSSVGGLKNTGELFFGEGSRLTVL.

The CDR3 region is CAWSVILGETQYF. In DNA form, the CDR3 reads TGTGCCTGGAGTGTAATCCTAGGGGAGACCCAGTACTTC. The chain carries TRBV30 and TRBJ2-5; D is unresolved. The CDR3 is made up of 13 amino acids. In germline, CDR1 is GTSNPN, CDR2 SVGIG (reference sequence). V was trimmed by 0 bases and J by 5 bases, leaving 10 bases between them.

The chain carries TRBV30 and TRBJ1-1, with 9 nucleotides matching TRBD1. V lost 5 bases to trimming and J lost 5 bases; unmatched junction nucleotides: 9. Germline CDR1 reads GTSNPN; CDR2 reads SVGIG (reference sequence). This CDR3 contains 14 residues. The CDR3 nucleotides read TGTGCCTGGGGCTTGGGACAGGGATGGACTGAAGCTTTCTTT. This sequence encodes CAWGLGQGWTEAFF.

As to this clone: The junction departs from the called germline gene at one end, perhaps through a read error. The rearrangement links TRBV7-7 to TRBJ1-1; no clear D gene. This CDR3 is 14 amino acids long. CDR1 is SSHAT, CDR2 FNYEAQ, per germline (reference sequence). The CDR3 DNA reads TGTGCTAGCAGCCCAGGACGGATGAACACTGAAGCTTTCTTT. Translating gives CASSPGRMNTEAFF.

The chain couples TRBV5-1 to TRBJ2-2; D is unresolved. Trimming left V 4 bases short and J 0 bases short, with 10 bases between. CDR1 is SGHRS and CDR2 is YFSETQ in the germline V gene. This CDR3 has 15 amino acids. Here the CDR3 DNA reads TGCGCCAGCAGCCCCTGGGCCCCGAACACCGGGGAGCTGTTTTTT. Translation: CASSPWAPNTGELFF.

The V gene is TRBV2, the J gene TRBJ2-1; weak D call: TRBD2 (7 bases). This CDR3 contains 15 residues. CDR1 and CDR2 from the germline V gene are SNHLY and FYNNEI. The V end lost 8 bases, the J end lost 0 bases, and 14 bases lay between the germline ends. The CDR3 bases are TGTGCCAGCGTGGGGGGGCGATCCTCCTACAATGAGCAGTTCTTC. Protein sequence: CASVGGRSSYNEQFF.

This sequence joins TRBV12-3 or TRBV12-4 and TRBJ1-4; no clear D. With 8 bases removed from V and 8 bases from J, the gap between germline ends came to 9 bases. The CDR3 totals 11 residues. CDR3 protein: CASASREKLFF. In DNA form, the CDR3 reads TGTGCCAGCGCGTCGAGGGAAAAACTGTTTTTT.

The chain couples TRBV28 to TRBJ1-5; no firm D call. CDR1 is MDHEN, CDR2 SYDVKM, per germline. V was trimmed by 6 bases and J by 2 bases, leaving 11 bases between them. The CDR3 totals 14 residues. The CDR3 DNA sequence: TGTGCCAGCAGCCCCAACACTGGCAATCAGCCCCAGCATTTT. This sequence encodes CASSPNTGNQPQHF.

This chain connects TRBV28 to TRBJ1-5; D is undetermined. The ends were cut back, 11 bases at V and 5 bases at J, with 13 bases in the middle. The CDR3 length is 12 residues. Germline V CDR1 and CDR2: MDHEN, SYDVKM. CDR3 DNA: TGTGCCCCCCCGGGAGGGCATCAGCCCCAGCATTTT. It yields the protein CAPPGGHQPQHF.

J is TRBJ1-2 and V is TRBV5-4, with unresolved D. CDR1 is SGHNT, CDR2 YYREEE, per germline (reference sequence). This CDR3 is built from 13 residues. Trimming took 0 bases from V and 7 from J, leaving 10 bases between them. The chain's CDR3 is CASSLGLEAGYTF. CDR3 DNA sequence: TGTGCCAGCAGCTTGGGATTGGAGGCTGGCTACACCTTC.

V gene TRBV24-1 combines with J gene TRBJ2-3; TRBD1 agrees at 9 bases. This CDR3 is 15 amino acids long. Looked up from germline, CDR1 is KGHDR and CDR2 is SFDVKD. The V gene end was trimmed by 4 bases and the J gene end by 4 bases; junction bases not matched to a gene: 5. The CDR3, as DNA: TGTGCCACCAGTGACAAGGGACAGGGCCCAGATACGCAGTATTTT. It encodes CATSDKGQGPDTQYF.

The chain employs TRBV4-2 and TRBJ2-7; 7 nucleotides line up with TRBD2. The V segment lost 4 bases and the J segment 3 bases; nucleotides outside the gene matches: 6. This CDR3 is 14 amino acids long. The germline CDR1 and CDR2 sequences are LGHNA and YNFKEQ. DNA of the CDR3: TGTGCCAGCAGCCCCCGGGGGGATAACTACGAGCAGTACTTC. Its protein product is CASSPRGDNYEQYF.

This clone was picked up one time. J is TRBJ1-1 and V is TRBV28; D might be TRBD1 (6 bases). The germline V and J ends were trimmed by 4 bases and 0 bases, with 15 bases remaining between them. Germline V gene sequence: CDR1 MDHEN, CDR2 SYDVKM. This CDR3 comprises 16 residues. CDR3 nucleotide sequence: TGTGCCAGCAGTTCAGCCCAGGGGTTTCTGAACACTGAAGCTTTCTTT. This translates into CASSSAQGFLNTEAFF. Complete variable domain (other parts from reference TRBV28 and TRBJ1-1): DVKVTQSSRYLVKRTGEKVFLECVQDMDHENMFWYRQDPGLGLRLIYFSYDVKMKEKGDIPEGYSVSREKKERFSLILESASTNQTSMYLCASSSAQGFLNTEAFFGQGTRLTVV.

This rearrangement joins TRBV5-1 to TRBJ1-3; D may be TRBD1 (5 bases). The V end lost 0 bases, the J end lost 2 bases, and 9 bases lay between the germline ends. The germline CDR1 and CDR2 sequences are SGHRS and YFSETQ. This CDR3 has 15 residues. The CDR3 protein is CASSLGGAPGNTIYF. As DNA, the CDR3 is TGCGCCAGCAGCTTGGGTGGGGCGCCTGGAAACACCATATATTTT.

This clone turned up a few times. The chain joins TRBV29-1 to TRBJ1-2, with D maybe TRBD1 (5 bases). CDR1 is SQVTM and CDR2 is ANQGSEA in the germline V gene. V was shortened by 6 bases and J by 6 bases, with 20 bases between the two germline ends. This CDR3 has 14 amino acids. CDR3 in DNA: TGCAGCGTGTGGGGCGCGCTTGAAGCCAATGGCTACACCTTC. Its translation: CSVWGALEANGYTF.

CDR3 DNA: TGTGCCAGCAGTTTATCGACGGGGGCCTCCTATAATTCACCCCTCCACTTT. The encoded protein is CASSLSTGASYNSPLHF. V usage is TRBV27 and J usage is TRBJ1-6; maybe TRBD1 (6 bases). This CDR3 comprises 17 residues. Germline-derived CDR1 and CDR2 are MNHEY and SMNVEV (reference sequence). Trimming removed 0 bases from V and 0 bases from J, with 9 bases in between.

A few counts support this clone. This chain links TRBV20-1 with TRBJ2-1; 14 bases are shared with TRBD2. There are 16 residues in the CDR3. The germline V gene encodes CDR1 DFQATT and CDR2 SNEGSKA (reference sequence). V dropped 3 bases and J dropped 8; count of bases not matched to a gene: 9. In nucleotides, the CDR3 is TGCAGTGCTAGTGGGACTAGCGGGAGAACTCTGGATGAGCAGTTCTTC. Translated, it gives CSASGTSGRTLDEQFF.

This chain connects TRBV7-6 to TRBJ2-7; tentatively, D is TRBD1 (7 bases). The germline V gene encodes CDR1 SGHVS and CDR2 FNYEAQ. The CDR3 consists of 14 residues. The ends were cut back, 5 bases at V and 4 bases at J, with 15 bases in the middle. This chain's CDR3 is CASSPQGGGYEQYF. The CDR3 DNA follows: TGTGCCAGCAGCCCCCAGGGGGGTGGGTACGAGCAGTACTTC.

The V gene is TRBV7-9, the J gene TRBJ2-1; the match to TRBD2 covers 7 bases. Germline V gene lookup returns CDR1 SEHNR and CDR2 FQNEAQ (reference sequence). Trimming removed 7 bases from V and 10 bases from J; junction bases left unmatched: 7. CDR3 length equals 12 residues. Here the CDR3 DNA reads TGTGCCAGCACCTCCTCCGGGGGGGAGCAGTTCTTC. It encodes CASTSSGGEQFF.

This chain links TRBV5-1 with TRBJ1-1; a possible D gene is TRBD1 (5 bases). The CDR3 extends over 14 amino acids. Germline loops: CDR1 SGHRS, CDR2 YFSETQ. V was cut by 1 base and J by 4 bases, with 11 bases left in between. As DNA, the CDR3 is TGCGCCAGCAGCTTGCGGGGGGGAAGCACTGAAGCTTTCTTT. Amino acids: CASSLRGGSTEAFF.

This clone occurred once. The chain has TRBV3-1 (or the pseudogene TRBV3-2) and TRBJ2-1, with D possibly matching TRBD2 (6 bases). Trimming removed 4 bases from V and 0 bases from J, with 10 bases in between. CDR1 and CDR2 from the germline V gene are LGHDT and YNNKEL (reference sequence). This CDR3 is built from 15 residues. The CDR3 nucleotides read TGTGCCAGCAGCCTTAGGGACTTCTCCTACAATGAGCAGTTCTTC. It yields the protein CASSLRDFSYNEQFF.

This sequence joins TRBV6-5 and TRBJ2-7; 7 bases align to TRBD1. J lost 2 bases, V lost 6 bases, and 10 bases had no gene match. Germline V gives CDR1 MNHEY, CDR2 SVGAGI. The CDR3 consists of 15 residues. The CDR3 coding sequence is TGTGCCAGCAGCTACGGACAGGATGGTACCTACGAGCAGTACTTC. Translating gives CASSYGQDGTYEQYF.

The gene calls are TRBV6-5 and TRBJ1-1; D unresolved. CDR1 MNHEY and CDR2 SVGAGI come from the germline V gene. Trimming removed 4 bases at V and 2 bases at J, with 11 bases between. The CDR3 is made up of 14 amino acids. The CDR3 nucleotides are TGTGCCAGCAGTTTCAGTCAGGCTAACACTGAAGCTTTCTTT. This encodes CASSFSQANTEAFF.

The V call is TRBV6-2 or TRBV6-3, the J call TRBJ2-1; 10 bases match TRBD2. The CDR3 spans 15 residues. The V gene end was trimmed by 2 bases and the J gene end by 3 bases; junction bases not matched to a gene: 1. From germline, CDR1 is MNHEY and CDR2 SVGEGT. This CDR3 reads CASSYGTSVYNEQFF. CDR3 nucleotides: TGTGCCAGCAGTTACGGGACTAGCGTCTACAATGAGCAGTTCTTC.

J is TRBJ2-7 and V is TRBV6-2 or TRBV6-3, with TRBD1 as a possible D gene (6 bases). This CDR3 contains 15 residues. Looked up from germline, CDR1 is MNHEY and CDR2 is SVGEGT. Trimming shortened V by 2 bases and J by 0 bases, and 11 bases separated the two germline ends. The CDR3 region is CASSYRGQSSYEQYF. The CDR3, as DNA: TGTGCCAGCAGTTACCGAGGACAGAGCTCCTACGAGCAGTACTTC.

The rearrangement uses TRBV7-2 and TRBJ2-5; D possibly matches TRBD1 or TRBD2 (5 bases each). V was cut by 1 base and J by 5 bases, with 8 bases left in between. The CDR3 totals 13 residues. The V gene's germline CDR1 is SGHTA and CDR2 FQGNSA. The CDR3 here is CASSLGGRETQYF. CDR3 nucleotides: TGTGCCAGCAGCTTAGGGGGACGGGAGACCCAGTACTTC.

The rearrangement uses TRBV9 and TRBJ2-5; D is perhaps TRBD2 (6 bases). The V gene lost 3 bases and the J gene lost 9 bases, with 18 bases spanning the gap. CDR1 SGDLS and CDR2 YYNGEE come from the germline V gene. The CDR3 runs 14 residues. CDR3 residues: CASSAGTSFTAQYF. The CDR3 DNA reads TGTGCCAGCAGCGCCGGGACTTCTTTCACGGCCCAGTACTTC. The whole variable domain, remainder taken from reference TRBV9 and TRBJ2-5, is DSGVTQTPKHLITATGQRVTLRCSPRSGDLSVYWYQQSLDQGLQFLIQYYNGEERAKGNILERFSAQQFPDLHSELNLSSLELGDSALYFCASSAGTSFTAQYFGPGTRLLVL.

The genes are TRBV29-1 and TRBJ1-5; D is ambiguous. The CDR3 runs 16 residues. The V gene's germline CDR1 is SQVTM and CDR2 ANQGSEA. The V end lost 5 bases, the J end lost 0 bases, and 17 bases lay between the germline ends. The CDR3 DNA follows: TGCAGCGTTACCGTAGGGCCTTTATATAGCAATCAGCCCCAGCATTTT. This encodes CSVTVGPLYSNQPQHF.

The V and J genes are TRBV28 and TRBJ2-6; D remains unclear. Per the germline V gene, CDR1 is MDHEN and CDR2 is SYDVKM. Trimming took 6 bases from V and 0 from J, leaving 12 bases between them. The CDR3 contains 16 residues. The chain's CDR3 is CASRDGWDSGANVLTF. In nucleotides, the CDR3 is TGTGCCAGCAGGGACGGGTGGGACTCTGGGGCCAACGTCCTGACTTTC.